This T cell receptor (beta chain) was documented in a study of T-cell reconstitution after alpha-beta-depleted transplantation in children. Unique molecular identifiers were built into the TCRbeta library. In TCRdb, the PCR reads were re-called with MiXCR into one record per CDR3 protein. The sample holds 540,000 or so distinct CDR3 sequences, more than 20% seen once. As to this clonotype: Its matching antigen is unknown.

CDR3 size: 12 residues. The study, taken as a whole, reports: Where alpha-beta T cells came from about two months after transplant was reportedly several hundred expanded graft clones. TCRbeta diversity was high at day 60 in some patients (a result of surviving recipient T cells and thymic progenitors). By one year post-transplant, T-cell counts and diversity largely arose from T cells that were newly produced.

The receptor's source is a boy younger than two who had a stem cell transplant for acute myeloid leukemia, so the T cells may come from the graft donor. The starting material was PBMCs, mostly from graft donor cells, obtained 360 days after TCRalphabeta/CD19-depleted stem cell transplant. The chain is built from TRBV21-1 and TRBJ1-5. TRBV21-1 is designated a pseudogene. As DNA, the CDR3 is TGTGCCAGCAATGGGGTACGTCAGCCCCAGCATTTT. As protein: CASNGVRQPQHF.